The sequence of this T cell receptor (beta chain) was determined in a study of blood T cell repertoires in COVID-19. Across the study: The study drew acute and convalescent COVID-19 samples from the United States, Italy and Spain. Nucleic acid was either cDNA or gDNA, and it came from T cells, B-cell-depleted T cells, or PBMCs.

Repertoires were generated with immunoSEQ multiplex PCR, while TCRdb's copy carries only in-frame clones and drops some. The profile covers over 150,000 clones, with approximately 90% appearing a single time and 2% to 2.5% taken by the ten largest. Sequenced material: peripheral blood. The receptor was derived from a man aged 45 to 65 who had recovered from COVID-19.

The CDR3 protein is CASSFRGGDEQYF. DNA for the CDR3: TGTGCCAGCAGTTTCCGGGGGGGGGACGAGCAGTACTTC. The V call is TRBV12-3 or TRBV12-4, the J call TRBJ2-7, with 8 positions matching TRBD2. J was trimmed by 5 bases and V by 3 bases; bases with no gene match: 3. This CDR3 has 13 amino acids.